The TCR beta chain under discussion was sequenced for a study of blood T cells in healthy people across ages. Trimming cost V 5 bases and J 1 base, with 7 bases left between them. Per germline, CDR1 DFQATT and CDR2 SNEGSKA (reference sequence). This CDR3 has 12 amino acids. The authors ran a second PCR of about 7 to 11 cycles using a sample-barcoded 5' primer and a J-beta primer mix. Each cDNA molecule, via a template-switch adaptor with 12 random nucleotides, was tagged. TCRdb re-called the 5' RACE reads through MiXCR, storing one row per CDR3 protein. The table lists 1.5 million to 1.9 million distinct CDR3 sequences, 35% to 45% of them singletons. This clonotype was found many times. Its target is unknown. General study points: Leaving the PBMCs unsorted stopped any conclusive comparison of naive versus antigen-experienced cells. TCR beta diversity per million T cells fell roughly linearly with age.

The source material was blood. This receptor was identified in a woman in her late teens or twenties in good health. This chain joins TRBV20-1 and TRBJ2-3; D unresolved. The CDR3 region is CSAPVRTDTQYF. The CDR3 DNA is TGCAGTGCTCCCGTTCGCACAGATACGCAGTATTTT.